This entry lists 15 T cell receptor beta chains sequenced from one sample in a study of blood T cell repertoires in COVID-19. The table came from immunoSEQ multiplex PCR; TCRdb's copy has only in-frame clones and leaves some out. The sample includes roughly 140,000 clones, around 86% of them seen just once. Sequences were obtained from peripheral blood. These receptors all stem from a human donor in a cohort sampled during active COVID-19.

The rearrangement joins TRBV7-9 to TRBJ1-6; D possibly corresponds to TRBD1 (6 bases). The CDR3 covers 14 residues. The germline V gene encodes CDR1 SEHNR and CDR2 FQNEAQ (reference sequence). V lost 6 bases and J 6 bases, leaving 12 bases between the germline ends. CDR3 nucleotides: TGTGCCAGCAGTTACAGGGAATCTAATTCACCCCTCCACTTT. This translates into CASSYRESNSPLHF.

V is TRBV5-4 and J is TRBJ1-2, with 11 bases matching TRBD1. Per germline, CDR1 SGHNT and CDR2 YYREEE (reference sequence). Trimming cost V 7 bases and J 2 bases; bases outside gene matches: 13. The length of the CDR3 is 17 residues. The CDR3 region is CASSSRDRGRQNYGYTF. DNA for the CDR3: TGTGCCAGCTCCTCCCGGGACAGGGGGAGGCAGAACTATGGCTACACCTTC.

V and J are TRBV7-3 and TRBJ2-2; 13 positions match TRBD2. V was clipped by 2 bases and J by 0 bases; unmatched bases: 6. CDR1 SGHTA and CDR2 FQGTGA come from the germline V gene. The CDR3 loop spans 19 amino acids. CDR3 bases: TGTGCCAGCAGCTTACACCCCGGGACTAGCGGGGCGAACACCGGGGAGCTGTTTTTT. Translating it yields CASSLHPGTSGANTGELFF. Full variable domain (outside the CDR3, taken from reference TRBV7-3 and TRBJ2-2): GAGVSQTPSNKVTEKGKYVELRCDPISGHTALYWYRQSLGQGPEFLIYFQGTGAADDSGLPNDRFFAVRPEGSVSTLKIQRTERGDSAVYLCASSLHPGTSGANTGELFFGEGSRLTVL.

This clone turned up a few times. This rearrangement joins TRBV4-1 to TRBJ1-2, with a tentative D call TRBD1 (5 bases). The CDR3 runs to 14 residues. V lost 1 base to trimming and J lost 10 bases, with 16 bases between them. Germline values: CDR1 MGHRA, CDR2 YSYEKL. The chain's CDR3 is CASSQGNPGLDYTF. The CDR3 region has the DNA TGCGCCAGCAGCCAAGGAAATCCGGGACTTGACTACACCTTC.

V is TRBV27 and J is TRBJ2-7; 9 positions agree with TRBD2. V lost 2 bases, J lost 3 bases, and 5 bases stayed unmatched. The CDR3 spans 15 residues. Germline V gives CDR1 MNHEY, CDR2 SMNVEV (reference sequence). The CDR3 protein is CASSLRLAGFYEQYF. The CDR3 DNA reads as TGTGCCAGCAGTTTAAGGCTAGCGGGATTCTACGAGCAGTACTTC.

V gene TRBV9 combines with J gene TRBJ2-1, with a possible D match to TRBD2 (7 bases). The ends were cut back, 2 bases at V and 5 bases at J, with 17 bases in the middle. CDR1 and CDR2 from the germline V gene are SGDLS and YYNGEE. The CDR3 covers 16 residues. The CDR3 DNA reads as TGTGCCAGCAGCGTCTTTGAGGGGGGGCCACACAATGAGCAGTTCTTC. It encodes CASSVFEGGPHNEQFF.

The CDR3 sequence is CASSLQGNEKLFF. The CDR3 DNA reads TGTGCCAGCAGCTTGCAGGGTAATGAAAAACTGTTTTTT. This chain connects TRBV7-2 to TRBJ1-4, with D tentatively TRBD1 (5 bases). CDR3 length: 13 residues. Trimming pared 3 bases from V and 4 bases from J, leaving 6 bases between. Per germline, CDR1 SGHTA and CDR2 FQGNSA.

The chain recombines TRBV28 with TRBJ1-1; a weak D match, TRBD1 (5 bases). The CDR3 has 14 residues. V was shortened by 5 bases and J by 11 bases, with 21 bases between the two germline ends. Germline CDR1 is MDHEN and CDR2 is SYDVKM. The CDR3 reads CASSVPGPALNAFF. CDR3 in DNA: TGTGCCAGCAGTGTGCCAGGGCCGGCACTGAATGCTTTCTTT.

The V call is TRBV7-2, the J call TRBJ2-3; no definite D call. The CDR3 runs to 16 residues. The germline V and J ends were trimmed by 4 bases and 0 bases, with 14 bases remaining between them. Germline loops: CDR1 SGHTA, CDR2 FQGNSA. Here the CDR3 reads CASSSRLKPSTDTQYF. As DNA, the CDR3 is TGTGCCAGCAGCTCCCGACTGAAGCCTAGCACAGATACGCAGTATTTT.

The rearrangement joins TRBV30 to TRBJ1-1; D call uncertain. The germline gives CDR1 GTSNPN, CDR2 SVGIG (reference sequence). V was shortened by 0 bases and J by 7 bases, with 12 bases between the two germline ends. The CDR3 consists of 13 residues. CDR3 DNA: TGTGCCTGGAGTGTTACGAACCAGGATGAAGCTTTCTTT. Protein: CAWSVTNQDEAFF.

V and J are TRBV5-1 and TRBJ2-3, with 9 bases fitting TRBD2. V dropped 1 base and J dropped 5; count of bases not matched to a gene: 5. Germline values: CDR1 SGHRS, CDR2 YFSETQ. The CDR3 covers 15 residues. The CDR3 DNA follows: TGCGCCAGCAGCTTGAGCGGGGGGCCGGAAGATACGCAGTATTTT. This encodes CASSLSGGPEDTQYF.

The chain combines TRBV11-3 with TRBJ2-3, with D hard to call. Trimming took off 6 bases at V and 4 bases at J, with 11 bases between the two ends. Germline assignment: CDR1 SGHNT and CDR2 YENEEA. The CDR3 sequence is 13 residues long. The CDR3 protein is CASSLSRADTQYF. CDR3 nucleotide sequence: TGTGCCAGCAGTCTGTCCCGGGCAGATACGCAGTATTTT.

This sequence joins TRBV3-1 (or the pseudogene TRBV3-2) and TRBJ1-5; D call uncertain. The CDR3 length is 12 residues. CDR1 is LGHDT and CDR2 is YNNKEL in the germline V gene (reference sequence). V was trimmed by 1 base and J by 9 bases, leaving 7 bases between them. This CDR3 is CASSQGYGPQHF. Written as DNA, the CDR3 is TGTGCCAGCAGCCAAGGGTACGGGCCCCAGCATTTT.

The V call is TRBV5-4, the J call TRBJ1-3; 8 bases match TRBD1. Germline V lookup: CDR1 SGHNT, CDR2 YYREEE (reference sequence). Trimming took 0 bases from V and 4 from J; bases not matched to a gene: 6. The CDR3 sequence is 16 residues long. CDR3 bases: TGTGCCAGCAGCTTGGCTGGACAGGGCCTAGGAAACACCATATATTTT. This gives the protein CASSLAGQGLGNTIYF.

The chain has TRBV14 and TRBJ2-7; TRBD1 aligns across 7 bases. With V trimmed by 7 bases and J by 2 bases, 8 bases remained unmatched. The CDR3 consists of 14 residues. Germline CDR1 SGHDN, CDR2 FVKESK. This chain's CDR3 is CASTRDSLTYEQYF. In DNA, the CDR3 is TGTGCCAGCACCCGGGACAGTCTAACCTACGAGCAGTACTTC.